Below are 26 T cell receptor beta chains sequenced from a single sample in a study of cytomegalovirus exposure and HLA in healthy donors. PCR used 60 Vbeta primers and 13 Jbeta primers. The assay was immunoSEQ multiplex PCR, and TCRdb's table has in-frame clones only and misses some. The sample has about 190,000 clones, roughly 77% seen once; the top ten hold roughly 1.6%. The specimen sequenced was PBMCs. Every receptor here comes from a woman aged 45-65 years in good health and CMV-seronegative.

The V and J genes are TRBV6-1 and TRBJ2-5; 8 bases map to TRBD1. CDR3 length: 15 amino acids. Germline lookup yields CDR1 MNHNS and CDR2 SASEGT. The junction had 8 bases not matched to a gene; V was cut back by 7 bases and J by 1 base. The CDR3 sequence: CASTLDRVGQETQYF. The CDR3 DNA follows: TGTGCCAGCACCCTGGACAGGGTAGGCCAAGAGACCCAGTACTTC.

The J gene is TRBJ1-2, the V gene TRBV7-9; a possible D gene is TRBD1 (6 bases). Germline V gene lookup returns CDR1 SEHNR and CDR2 FQNEAQ (reference sequence). CDR3 length: 15 residues. V was clipped by 0 bases and J by 4 bases, with 12 bases between them. CDR3 nucleotide sequence: TGTGCCAGCAGCTTAGCGGACAGAGGCGCCTATGGCTACACCTTC. As protein: CASSLADRGAYGYTF.

The CDR3 is CSADRALGNEQFF. CDR3 DNA: TGCAGCGCAGACAGGGCCCTAGGTAATGAGCAGTTCTTC. The chain recombines TRBV29-1 with TRBJ2-1; TRBD1 matches 7 bases. The germline V gene encodes CDR1 SQVTM and CDR2 ANQGSEA. The trim removed 7 bases at V and 7 bases at J, leaving 10 bases unmatched. This CDR3 is 13 amino acids long.

The chain uses TRBV5-1 and TRBJ2-6, with D uncertain. CDR1 SGHRS and CDR2 YFSETQ come from the germline V gene. The CDR3 totals 16 residues. V was shortened by 6 bases and J by 2 bases, with 15 bases between the two germline ends. The chain's CDR3 is CASNGGSLAGANVLTF. The DNA for the CDR3 is TGCGCCAGCAACGGCGGATCTCTAGCTGGGGCCAACGTCCTGACTTTC.

The chain recombines TRBV5-6 with TRBJ2-2; 8 bases line up with TRBD2. Germline lookup yields CDR1 SGHDT and CDR2 YYEEEE. J lost 7 bases, V lost 3 bases, and 17 bases had no gene match. The CDR3 loop spans 18 amino acids. CDR3 residues: CASSSLTGGPRTSGELFF. CDR3 nucleotide sequence: TGTGCCAGCAGCTCCCTGACGGGGGGGCCGAGGACGAGCGGGGAGCTGTTTTTT.

This chain uses TRBV11-3 with TRBJ1-1; no reliable D call. The CDR3 has 13 residues. V was pared by 4 bases and J by 10 bases, with 16 bases between. CDR1 SGHNT and CDR2 YENEEA come from the germline V gene. Here the CDR3 DNA reads TGTGCCAGCAGCTCCTCCCCATCCGCGCCAGCTTTCTTT. Amino acid sequence: CASSSSPSAPAFF.

The chain joins TRBV18 to TRBJ2-3; weak D call: TRBD2 (7 bases). CDR1 and CDR2 from the germline V gene are KGHSH and LQKENI. This CDR3 contains 16 residues. Trimming removed 7 bases at V and 0 bases at J, with 17 bases between. The CDR3 nucleotides are TGTGCCAGCTACAACCCGGGGGGCCGGAGCACAGATACGCAGTATTTT. The encoded protein is CASYNPGGRSTDTQYF.

This chain uses TRBV27 with TRBJ2-2; the match to TRBD1 covers 8 bases. The germline gives CDR1 MNHEY, CDR2 SMNVEV (reference sequence). The junction had 6 bases not matched to a gene; V was cut back by 3 bases and J by 0 bases. The CDR3 has 17 amino acids. DNA for the CDR3: TGTGCCAGCAGTTTCCCGGGACAGGCAACGAACACCGGGGAGCTGTTTTTT. Translated: CASSFPGQATNTGELFF.

The chain recombines TRBV7-9 with TRBJ1-4; 7 nucleotides match TRBD1. This CDR3 has 16 residues. J lost 10 bases, V lost 0 bases, and 11 bases had no gene match. The germline V gene has CDR1 SEHNR and CDR2 FQNEAQ (reference sequence). CDR3 sequence reads: CASSLAVRDSGRKLFF. As DNA, the CDR3 is TGTGCCAGCAGCTTAGCGGTCCGGGACAGTGGGCGAAAACTGTTTTTT.

The V gene is TRBV11-2, the J gene TRBJ1-1, with 7 bases matching TRBD1. Losses at the gene ends were 4 bases for V and 0 bases for J; bases not matched to a gene: 8. Germline V lookup: CDR1 SGHAT, CDR2 FQNNGV. This CDR3 comprises 16 residues. In nucleotides, the CDR3 is TGTGCCAGCAGCTCCTGGACAGGAACATTGAACACTGAAGCTTTCTTT. It is translated as CASSSWTGTLNTEAFF.

The chain uses TRBV19 and TRBJ1-2, with D maybe TRBD1 (6 bases). Trimming pared 3 bases from V and 1 base from J, leaving 12 bases between. Germline V gene sequence: CDR1 LNHDA, CDR2 SQIVND (reference sequence). CDR3 size: 15 residues. The CDR3 nucleotides read TGTGCCAGTAGTATCACAGGGAGTGGTAACTATGGCTACACCTTC. Amino acid sequence: CASSITGSGNYGYTF.

The chain recombines TRBV5-1 with TRBJ2-3; 7 bases line up with TRBD1. The CDR3 is 13 residues long. V lost 4 bases, J lost 6 bases, and 5 bases stayed unmatched. Per the germline V gene, CDR1 is SGHRS and CDR2 is YFSETQ. CDR3 nucleotide sequence: TGCGCCAGCAGCAAGGGACAGTCGGATACGCAGTATTTT. Amino acid sequence: CASSKGQSDTQYF.

The CDR3 nucleotides read TGTGCCAGCAGCTTAATAACTGGAAACACCATATATTTT. Translating it yields CASSLITGNTIYF. The chain employs TRBV7-2 and TRBJ1-3; the D is unclear. The germline V and J ends were trimmed by 2 bases and 2 bases, with 4 bases remaining between them. In germline, CDR1 is SGHTA, CDR2 FQGNSA. There are 13 residues in the CDR3.

The chain combines TRBV4-3 with TRBJ2-1; 11 bases map to TRBD1. The trim removed 0 bases at V and 6 bases at J, leaving 7 bases unmatched. The CDR3 is 17 amino acids. CDR1 is LGHNA, CDR2 YSLEER, per germline. The CDR3 bases are TGCGCCAGCAGCCAAGATTGGGGGACAGGGGGACCCAATGAGCAGTTCTTC. It specifies CASSQDWGTGGPNEQFF.

CDR3 in amino acids: CASRGQGQVRAPLHF. The DNA for the CDR3 is TGTGCCAGCAGAGGCCAGGGACAGGTTAGGGCACCCCTCCACTTT. The rearrangement links TRBV7-2 to TRBJ1-6; 8 bases are a match to TRBD1. This CDR3 has 15 residues. The germline V gene encodes CDR1 SGHTA and CDR2 FQGNSA. V was pared by 6 bases and J by 11 bases, with 12 bases of the junction left unmatched. Looking up the rest from reference TRBV7-2 and TRBJ1-6 gives the full variable domain: GAGVSQSPSNKVTEKGKDVELRCDPISGHTALYWYRQSLGQGLEFLIYFQGNSAPDKSGLPSDRFSAERTGGSVSTLTIQRTQQEDSAVYLCASRGQGQVRAPLHFGNGTRLTVT.

The chain has TRBV5-1 and TRBJ2-2; TRBD2 matches 8 bases. CDR3 length: 15 residues. Per the germline V gene, CDR1 is SGHRS and CDR2 is YFSETQ. The V gene end was trimmed by 0 bases and the J gene end by 5 bases; junction bases not matched to a gene: 3. The CDR3 sequence is CASSLEGLGTGELFF. CDR3 DNA sequence: TGCGCCAGCAGCTTGGAGGGACTAGGGACCGGGGAGCTGTTTTTT.

The rearrangement uses TRBV9 and TRBJ2-1, with D maybe TRBD2 (6 bases). There are 15 residues in the CDR3. Germline assignment: CDR1 SGDLS and CDR2 YYNGEE. Trimming took off 0 bases at V and 14 bases at J, with 21 bases between the two ends. CDR3 sequence reads: CASSVGRTATRGEFF. As DNA, the CDR3 is TGTGCCAGCAGCGTAGGTCGGACGGCGACTAGGGGCGAGTTCTTC. The full variable domain, completed using reference TRBV9 and TRBJ2-1, is DSGVTQTPKHLITATGQRVTLRCSPRSGDLSVYWYQQSLDQGLQFLIQYYNGEERAKGNILERFSAQQFPDLHSELNLSSLELGDSALYFCASSVGRTATRGEFFGPGTRLTVL.

As to this clone: Different DNA sequences within this sample yield the same CDR3. This chain links TRBV30 with TRBJ2-1; D gene uncertain. The length of the CDR3 is 11 residues. CDR1 and CDR2 from the germline V gene are GTSNPN and SVGIG (reference sequence). V lost 1 base and J 7 bases, leaving 5 bases between the germline ends. CDR3 sequence (DNA): TGTGCCTGGAGTGGCAGGAATGAGCAGTTCTTC. It translates to CAWSGRNEQFF.

The gene calls are TRBV6-6 and TRBJ1-5; D is perhaps TRBD1 (6 bases). CDR1 MNHNY and CDR2 SVGAGI come from the germline V gene (reference sequence). This CDR3 has 15 residues. Deletions cut 2 bases from V and 3 bases from J, with 11 bases between. This CDR3 is CASSYHYRDNQPQHF. The CDR3 DNA follows: TGTGCCAGCAGTTACCACTACAGGGACAATCAGCCCCAGCATTTT.

The chain uses TRBV7-2 and TRBJ2-1; 8 positions agree with TRBD2. Per germline, CDR1 SGHTA and CDR2 FQGNSA. V trimming: 11 bases; J trimming: 9 bases; junction bases outside the gene matches: 15. There are 14 residues in the CDR3. The CDR3 reads CAVEGTRKKGEQFF. The CDR3 bases are TGTGCCGTGGAGGGGACTAGAAAGAAAGGTGAGCAGTTCTTC. Using reference TRBV7-2 and TRBJ2-1 for the parts outside the CDR3, the full variable domain is GAGVSQSPSNKVTEKGKDVELRCDPISGHTALYWYRQSLGQGLEFLIYFQGNSAPDKSGLPSDRFSAERTGGSVSTLTIQRTQQEDSAVYLCAVEGTRKKGEQFFGPGTRLTVL.

V and J are TRBV5-1 and TRBJ1-3; TRBD1 agrees at 9 bases. Germline assignment: CDR1 SGHRS and CDR2 YFSETQ. The CDR3 has 16 residues. V lost 4 bases, J lost 5 bases, and 10 bases stayed unmatched. The DNA of the CDR3 is TGCGCCAGCAGCCAGGAACAGGGGGCGCGTCGAAACACCATATATTTT. It specifies CASSQEQGARRNTIYF.

The CDR3 DNA reads TGTGCCAGCAGTTCTAAAGAAGTGGGCAATCAGCCCCAGCATTTT. Its translation is CASSSKEVGNQPQHF. The genes are TRBV6-1 and TRBJ1-5, with D unresolved. Trimming pared 5 bases from V and 2 bases from J, leaving 13 bases between. There are 15 residues in the CDR3. CDR1 and CDR2 (germline): MNHNS, SASEGT.

This chain joins TRBV19 and TRBJ1-5, with D unresolved. Trimming stripped 6 bases from V and 3 bases from J, with 12 bases between. Germline-derived CDR1 and CDR2 are LNHDA and SQIVND (reference sequence). The CDR3 runs 14 residues. This CDR3 is CASSRRSFNQPQHF. CDR3 nucleotides: TGTGCCAGTAGCCGAAGGAGTTTCAATCAGCCCCAGCATTTT.

This sequence joins TRBV4-2 and TRBJ2-7; TRBD2 is a possible D gene (6 bases). Between the trimmed V and J ends, which lost 0 bases and 6 bases, there was a span of 12 bases. The CDR3 runs to 14 residues. Germline CDR1 LGHNA, CDR2 YNFKEQ. CDR3 in DNA: TGTGCCAGCAGCCAAGAAGGTGTGGAGGGCGAGCAGTACTTC. This translates into CASSQEGVEGEQYF.

This chain connects TRBV7-3 to TRBJ2-1; 8 bases align to TRBD2. V was clipped by 5 bases and J by 7 bases; unmatched bases: 10. Looked up from germline, CDR1 is SGHTA and CDR2 is FQGTGA. The CDR3 sequence is 15 residues long. Written as DNA, the CDR3 is TGTGCCAGCAGCCCCCGGGGGGGCGGGAGGAATGAGCAGTTCTTC. Its protein product is CASSPRGGGRNEQFF.

The rearrangement links TRBV4-1 to TRBJ2-7, with D possibly being TRBD2 (6 bases). Germline CDR1 MGHRA, CDR2 YSYEKL. The CDR3 runs 16 residues. Trimming cost V 1 base and J 6 bases, with 19 bases left between them. DNA for the CDR3: TGCGCCAGCAGCCAAGTGGGAAAGACAAACGGGGGCGAGCAGTACTTC. Amino acids: CASSQVGKTNGGEQYF.